The following is a T cell receptor (beta chain) sequence with its context. The source of the sample is a study of shared clonotypes between healthy human individuals. Here immunoSEQ multiplex PCR was the method, and the copy in TCRdb shows in-frame clones only, minus some. The sample yields roughly 2 million clones, approximately 94% seen once. The CDR3 spans 13 residues. Per germline, CDR1 SGHTA and CDR2 FQGNSA. V was clipped by 0 bases and J by 6 bases, with 8 bases between them. From CD4+ cells came CD45RA+ naive and CD45RA-negative memory subsets. The sequenced material came from naive CD4+ T cells sorted from blood. Documented subset: CD45RA+ positively selected. This chain links TRBV7-2 with TRBJ1-2; D remains ambiguous. The sequence derives from a man between 18 and 29 years old in good health. CDR3 DNA: TGTGCCAGCAGCTTAGCGTCTTACGATGGCTACACCTTC. Residues: CASSLASYDGYTF.